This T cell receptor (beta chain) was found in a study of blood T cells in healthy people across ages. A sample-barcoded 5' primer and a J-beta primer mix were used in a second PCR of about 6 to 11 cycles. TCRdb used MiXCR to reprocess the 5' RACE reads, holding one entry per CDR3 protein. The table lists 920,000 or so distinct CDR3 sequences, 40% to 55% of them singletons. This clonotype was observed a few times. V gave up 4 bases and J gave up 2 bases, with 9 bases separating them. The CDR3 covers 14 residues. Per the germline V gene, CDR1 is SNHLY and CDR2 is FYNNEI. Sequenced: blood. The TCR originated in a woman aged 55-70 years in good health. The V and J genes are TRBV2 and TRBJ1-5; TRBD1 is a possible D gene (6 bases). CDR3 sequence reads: CASSGDIGNQPQHF. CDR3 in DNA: TGTGCCAGCAGTGGGGACATAGGCAATCAGCCCCAGCATTTT.